Following are 25 T cell receptor beta chains from one sample sequenced in a study of blood T cells in healthy people across ages. A second PCR of roughly 7 to 11 cycles used a sample-barcoded 5' primer and a J-beta primer mix. TCRdb re-analysed the 5' RACE reads in MiXCR, keeping a single row per CDR3 protein. The data hold approximately 960,000 distinct CDR3 sequences, with approximately 32% observed a single time. The same specimen was also included in a second study, on T cells of mothers and their children.

Material: blood. Receptors were obtained from a woman in her 40s in good health.

The chain carries TRBV5-1 and TRBJ2-3; tentatively, D is TRBD1 or TRBD2 (5 bases each). V was trimmed by 0 bases and J by 2 bases, leaving 10 bases between them. CDR1 SGHRS and CDR2 YFSETQ come from the germline V gene. The CDR3 is made up of 15 amino acids. The DNA for the CDR3 is TGCGCCAGCAGCTTGGAAGGGGACCTCACAGATACGCAGTATTTT. This encodes CASSLEGDLTDTQYF.

At least ten counts were recorded for this clonotype. V and J are TRBV9 and TRBJ2-1, with D perhaps matching TRBD2 (5 bases). V shed 0 bases and J shed 0 bases, with 10 bases lying between them. There are 16 residues in the CDR3. Germline CDR1 SGDLS, CDR2 YYNGEE. The CDR3 coding sequence is TGTGCCAGCAGCGTAGGGACTGGGAGCTCCTACAATGAGCAGTTCTTC. Encoded protein: CASSVGTGSSYNEQFF. The whole variable domain, filled in from reference TRBV9 and TRBJ2-1, reads DSGVTQTPKHLITATGQRVTLRCSPRSGDLSVYWYQQSLDQGLQFLIQYYNGEERAKGNILERFSAQQFPDLHSELNLSSLELGDSALYFCASSVGTGSSYNEQFFGPGTRLTVL.

The CDR3 bases are TGCGCCAGCTGCCAGGGTTTTGAGGCTGAAGCTTTCTTT. It translates to CASCQGFEAEAFF. The chain couples TRBV5-1 to TRBJ1-1, with D perhaps TRBD1 (5 bases). Trimming pared 7 bases from V and 6 bases from J, leaving 16 bases between. The CDR3 sequence is 13 residues long. Germline lookup yields CDR1 SGHRS and CDR2 YFSETQ.

This clonotype has just a few counts. One base away lies a much larger clone, so this may be a sequencing read error. The J gene is TRBJ2-7, the V gene TRBV4-1; TRBD1 agrees at 11 bases. Germline V gene data show CDR1 as MGHRA and CDR2 as YSYEKL. The J segment lost 5 bases and the V segment lost 0 bases, leaving 9 bases of the junction unmatched. The CDR3 contains 17 residues. CDR3: CASSQDLPDRGLDEQYF. As DNA, the CDR3 is TGCGCCAGCAGCCAAGATCTCCCGGACAGGGGGCTAGACGAGCAGTACTTC.

This clonotype was seen a few times. The chain uses TRBV6-5 and TRBJ1-1; maybe TRBD1 (5 bases). The CDR3 contains 17 residues. The germline V gene encodes CDR1 MNHEY and CDR2 SVGAGI. V was cut by 2 bases and J by 2 bases, with 18 bases left in between. The CDR3 sequence: CASSYVGRANGNTEAFF. The CDR3 nucleotides read TGTGCCAGCAGTTACGTGGGCAGGGCGAATGGAAACACTGAAGCTTTCTTT.

This chain connects TRBV7-3 to TRBJ2-1; D unclear. V lost 1 base to trimming and J lost 13 bases, with 8 bases between them. This CDR3 has 11 amino acids. The germline CDR1 and CDR2 sequences are SGHTA and FQGTGA. CDR3 sequence reads: CASSLNGKQFF. The CDR3 region has the DNA TGTGCCAGCAGCTTAAATGGCAAACAGTTCTTC.

This clonotype was counted a few times. The J gene is TRBJ2-5, the V gene TRBV20-1, with a weak D call TRBD1 (5 bases). Germline V gene sequence: CDR1 DFQATT, CDR2 SNEGSKA (reference sequence). CDR3 size: 15 residues. The germline V and J ends were trimmed by 0 bases and 5 bases, with 16 bases remaining between them. Here the CDR3 reads CSAREEGEIGETQYF. The CDR3 bases are TGCAGTGCTAGAGAGGAAGGGGAAATAGGGGAGACCCAGTACTTC.

This clonotype was picked up a small number of times. J is TRBJ2-6 and V is TRBV7-8; no clear D. CDR3 length: 15 residues. The V gene lost 3 bases and the J gene lost 1 base, with 7 bases spanning the gap. Germline V gene sequence: CDR1 SGHVS, CDR2 FQNEAQ. CDR3 loop: CASSFEHSGANVLTF. CDR3 in DNA: TGTGCCAGCAGCTTTGAGCATTCTGGGGCCAACGTCCTGACTTTC.

This clonotype came up a few times. This chain connects TRBV4-1 to TRBJ2-7; D not certain. The V gene's germline CDR1 is MGHRA and CDR2 YSYEKL. CDR3 length: 16 amino acids. The V and J ends lost 3 bases and 0 bases respectively, with 15 bases between them. DNA for the CDR3: TGCGCCAGCAGCCACCCTCTGCGAACCAGCTCCTACGAGCAGTACTTC. It codes for CASSHPLRTSSYEQYF.

The rearrangement uses TRBV12-3 or TRBV12-4 and TRBJ2-5; unclear D gene. The tail of the sequence fits TRBJ2-7 better, so the J call may be wrong. CDR3 length equals 13 residues. CDR3 region: CASSLFQTNEQYF. CDR3 in DNA: TGTGCCAGCAGTTTATTCCAGACGAACGAGCAGTACTTC.

In this sample, this clonotype turned up many times. One end of the junction varies from germline; a read error may be responsible. The V gene is TRBV7-9, the J gene TRBJ2-7; D not certain. Germline CDR1 reads SEHNR; CDR2 reads FQNEAQ (reference sequence). The CDR3 extends over 13 amino acids. CDR3 sequence: CASSLADSYEQYF. CDR3 DNA sequence: TGTGCCAGCAGTTTAGCAGACTCCTACGAGCAGTACTTC.

The genes are TRBV5-1 and TRBJ2-1; no reliable D call. The CDR3 contains 16 residues. Germline values: CDR1 SGHRS, CDR2 YFSETQ. V dropped 1 base and J dropped 2 bases, with 13 bases sitting between them. DNA for the CDR3: TGCGCCAGCAGCTTGTTTGGAACCACTACCTACAATGAGCAGTTCTTC. Translating it yields CASSLFGTTTYNEQFF.

Comment on this clonotype: An end of the junction differs from the germline gene, which may be a read error. DNA of the CDR3: TGCAGTACTAGCGGGACAGGGGTTAAGGGCTATGAGCAGTGCTTC. Protein sequence: CSTSGTGVKGYEQCF. The chain employs TRBV20-1 and TRBJ2-1; D is tentatively TRBD1 or TRBD2 (10 bases each). CDR3 length equals 15 residues. Germline values: CDR1 DFQATT, CDR2 SNEGSKA (reference sequence).

The chain couples TRBV6-4 to TRBJ2-1; D tentatively fits TRBD1 or TRBD2 (6 bases each). CDR3 size: 17 residues. Germline values: CDR1 MRHNA, CDR2 SNTAGT. The germline V and J ends were trimmed by 7 bases and 1 base, with 20 bases remaining between them. The CDR3: CASIEHFGGRSYNEQFF. For the CDR3, the DNA is TGTGCCAGCATAGAGCACTTCGGGGGCCGGTCCTACAATGAGCAGTTCTTC.

J is TRBJ1-3 and V is TRBV15; D uncertain. V lost 0 bases to trimming and J lost 0 bases, with 6 bases between them. The CDR3 loop spans 15 amino acids. CDR1 and CDR2 from the germline V gene are LNHNV and YYDKDF (reference sequence). CDR3 loop: CATSRDRNSGNTIYF. The CDR3 nucleotides are TGTGCCACCAGCAGAGACCGAAACTCTGGAAACACCATATATTTT.

This clonotype was recorded at least ten times. The chain recombines TRBV7-8 with TRBJ1-2; D may be TRBD1 (5 bases). CDR1 and CDR2 from the germline V gene are SGHVS and FQNEAQ. The CDR3 extends over 13 amino acids. Between the trimmed V and J ends, which lost 5 bases and 3 bases, there was a span of 10 bases. CDR3: CASSPGRDYGYTF. CDR3 DNA: TGTGCCAGCAGCCCGGGACGGGACTATGGCTACACCTTC.

Many counts were recorded for this clonotype. V is TRBV2 and J is TRBJ1-2; TRBD1 is a possible D gene (6 bases). Germline V lookup: CDR1 SNHLY, CDR2 FYNNEI. The CDR3 length is 14 residues. V gave up 8 bases and J gave up 0 bases, with 13 bases separating them. CDR3 sequence: CASAPGATNYGYTF. The CDR3 bases are TGTGCCAGCGCCCCGGGGGCGACTAACTATGGCTACACCTTC. The entire variable domain, with the rest obtained from reference TRBV2 and TRBJ1-2, is as follows: EPEVTQTPSHQVTQMGQEVILRCVPISNHLYFYWYRQILGQKVEFLVSFYNNEISEKSEIFDDQFSVERPDGSNFTLKIRSTKLEDSAMYFCASAPGATNYGYTFGSGTRLTVV.

Details on this clonotype: A much larger clone lies one base from this, so it may be a read error. This chain joins TRBV4-2 and TRBJ2-4; TRBD1 agrees at 7 bases. The CDR3 has 16 residues. V shed 4 bases and J 15 bases; nucleotides not matched to a gene: 21. Germline lookup yields CDR1 LGHNA and CDR2 YNFKEQ. The CDR3 here is CASSPEGLVGGDERYF. CDR3 nucleotide sequence: TGTGCCAGCAGCCCAGAGGGGCTAGTAGGGGGCGACGAGCGGTACTTC.

V and J are TRBV7-6 and TRBJ2-3; 11 bases map to TRBD1. The CDR3 totals 15 residues. Germline V gene lookup returns CDR1 SGHVS and CDR2 FNYEAQ. The trim removed 2 bases at V and 5 bases at J, leaving 3 bases unmatched. The CDR3 here is CASSLLDRGQDTQYF. The DNA of the CDR3 is TGTGCCAGCAGCTTATTGGACAGGGGGCAAGATACGCAGTATTTT.

This clonotype was detected ten times or more. The chain has TRBV20-1 and TRBJ1-5, with D possibly being TRBD1 (6 bases). Germline lookup yields CDR1 DFQATT and CDR2 SNEGSKA (reference sequence). With 3 bases removed from V and 3 bases from J, the gap between germline ends came to 18 bases. The CDR3 contains 16 residues. The CDR3 DNA reads TGCAGTGCTAGGGGGGCGCGACAGGTTTCCAATCAGCCCCAGCATTTT. It translates to CSARGARQVSNQPQHF.

The table lists this clonotype with many counts. The rearrangement joins TRBV10-3 to TRBJ2-1; D is undetermined. V lost 0 bases, J lost 7 bases, and 10 bases lay in between. The germline CDR1 and CDR2 sequences are ENHRY and SYGVKD. The CDR3 has 14 amino acids. In DNA form, the CDR3 reads TGTGCCATCAGTGAGTCGTACAGCTTGAATGAGCAGTTCTTC. Residues: CAISESYSLNEQFF.

CDR3 residues: CASSVTYFDEQFF. CDR3 coding DNA: TGTGCCAGCAGCGTAACCTACTTCGATGAGCAGTTCTTC. The chain recombines TRBV9 with TRBJ2-1; D is uncertain. The CDR3 consists of 13 residues. Germline V gives CDR1 SGDLS, CDR2 YYNGEE. Trimming stripped 1 base from V and 8 bases from J, with 10 bases between.

The rearrangement links TRBV5-4 to TRBJ2-7, with 8 bases identical to TRBD2. This CDR3 spans 15 amino acids. Germline V CDR1 and CDR2: SGHNT, YYREEE (reference sequence). Trimming took 3 bases from V and 2 from J; bases not matched to a gene: 7. CDR3: CASSSVAGSAYEQYF. The CDR3, as DNA: TGTGCCAGCAGCTCTGTAGCGGGGAGTGCCTACGAGCAGTACTTC.

This chain connects TRBV12-3 or TRBV12-4 to TRBJ2-7, with TRBD2 matching 10 bases. V shed 4 bases and J 6 bases; nucleotides not matched to a gene: 6. CDR3 length: 14 amino acids. CDR3 sequence: CASSSSGGLSEQYF. Written as DNA, the CDR3 is TGTGCCAGCAGTTCTAGCGGGGGCCTGTCCGAGCAGTACTTC.

The chain links TRBV28 to TRBJ1-2; the match to TRBD1 covers 9 bases. The V gene's germline CDR1 is MDHEN and CDR2 SYDVKM. The CDR3 totals 13 residues. The CDR3 sequence: CTISSRTGDGYTF. CDR3 coding DNA: TGTACCATCAGTTCCAGGACAGGGGATGGCTACACCTTC.